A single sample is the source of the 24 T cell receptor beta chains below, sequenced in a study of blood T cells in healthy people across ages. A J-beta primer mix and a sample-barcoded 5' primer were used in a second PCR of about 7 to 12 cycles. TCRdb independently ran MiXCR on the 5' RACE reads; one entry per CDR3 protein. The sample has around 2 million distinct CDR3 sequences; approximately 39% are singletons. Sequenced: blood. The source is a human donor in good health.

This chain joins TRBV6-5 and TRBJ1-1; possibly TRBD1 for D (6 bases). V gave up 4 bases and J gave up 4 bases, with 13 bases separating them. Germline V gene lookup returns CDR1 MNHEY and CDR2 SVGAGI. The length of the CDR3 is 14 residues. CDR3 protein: CASSSHTGTTEAFF. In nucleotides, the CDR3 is TGTGCCAGCAGTTCCCATACAGGGACCACTGAAGCTTTCTTT.

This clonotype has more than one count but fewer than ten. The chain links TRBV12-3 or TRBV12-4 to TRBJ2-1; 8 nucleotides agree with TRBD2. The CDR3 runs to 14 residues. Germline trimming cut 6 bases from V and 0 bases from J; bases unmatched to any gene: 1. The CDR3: CASRGTSSYNEQFF. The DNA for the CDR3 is TGTGCCAGCAGGGGGACTAGCTCCTACAATGAGCAGTTCTTC.

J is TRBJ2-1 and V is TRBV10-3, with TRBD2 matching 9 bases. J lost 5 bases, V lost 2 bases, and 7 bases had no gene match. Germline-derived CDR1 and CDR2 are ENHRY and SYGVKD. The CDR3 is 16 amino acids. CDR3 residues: CAISEARVAGDNEQFF. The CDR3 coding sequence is TGTGCCATCAGTGAGGCGCGGGTAGCGGGGGACAATGAGCAGTTCTTC.

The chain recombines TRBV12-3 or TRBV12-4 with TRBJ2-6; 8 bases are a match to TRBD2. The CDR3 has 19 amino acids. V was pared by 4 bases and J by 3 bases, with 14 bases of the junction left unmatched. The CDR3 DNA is TGTGCCAGCAGTTCCGACAAAATAGCGGGGATGAGTGGGGCCAACGTCCTGACTTTC. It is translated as CASSSDKIAGMSGANVLTF.

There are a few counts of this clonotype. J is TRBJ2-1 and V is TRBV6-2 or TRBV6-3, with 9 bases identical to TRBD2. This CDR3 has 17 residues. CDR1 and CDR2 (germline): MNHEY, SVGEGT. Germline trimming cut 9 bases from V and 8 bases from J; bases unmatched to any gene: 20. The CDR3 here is CASHPSPSGNLPDEQFF. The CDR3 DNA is TGTGCCAGTCACCCATCGCCTAGCGGGAACCTACCGGATGAGCAGTTCTTC.

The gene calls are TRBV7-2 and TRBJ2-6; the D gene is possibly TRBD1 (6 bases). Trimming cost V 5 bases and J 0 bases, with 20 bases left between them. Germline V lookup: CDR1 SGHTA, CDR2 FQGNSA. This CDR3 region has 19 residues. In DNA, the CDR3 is TGTGCCAGCAGCCTACTAGGCGGACAGCGGTTCTCTGGGGCCAACGTCCTGACTTTC. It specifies CASSLLGGQRFSGANVLTF.

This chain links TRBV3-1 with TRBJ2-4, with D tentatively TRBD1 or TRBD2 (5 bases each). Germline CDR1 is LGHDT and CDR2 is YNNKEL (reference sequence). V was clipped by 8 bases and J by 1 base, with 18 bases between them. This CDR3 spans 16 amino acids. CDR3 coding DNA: TGTGCCAGCCAAGTGGTAGGGACCTGGGCCAAAAACATTCAGTACTTC. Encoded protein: CASQVVGTWAKNIQYF.

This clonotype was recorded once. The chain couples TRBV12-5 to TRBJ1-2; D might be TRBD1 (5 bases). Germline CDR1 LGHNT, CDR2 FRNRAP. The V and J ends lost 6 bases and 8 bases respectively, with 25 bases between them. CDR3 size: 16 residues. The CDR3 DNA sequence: TGTGCTAGTGGCCCCCGGGACCTTATTACCACTAGCGGCTACACCTTC. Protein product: CASGPRDLITTSGYTF.

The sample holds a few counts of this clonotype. CDR3 loop: CASSQQRGGLDTQYF. The CDR3 DNA reads TGCGCCAGCAGCCAACAGAGGGGGGGCCTGGATACGCAGTATTTT. The chain couples TRBV4-3 to TRBJ2-3; TRBD2 might be the D (7 bases). The V end was cut by 2 bases, the J end by 6 bases, with 15 bases between. This CDR3 is 15 amino acids long. Germline CDR1 reads LGHNA; CDR2 reads YSLEER.

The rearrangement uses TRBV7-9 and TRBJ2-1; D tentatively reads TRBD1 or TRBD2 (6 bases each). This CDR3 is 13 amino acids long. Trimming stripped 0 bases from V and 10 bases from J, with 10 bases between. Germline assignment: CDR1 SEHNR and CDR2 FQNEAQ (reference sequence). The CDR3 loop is CASSLARRGEQFF. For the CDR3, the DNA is TGTGCCAGCAGCTTAGCGCGGAGGGGGGAGCAGTTCTTC.

In DNA, the CDR3 is TGTGCCAGCAGCCAAGATGTAAGAACAGGGGTGCCCCAAGAGACCCAGTACTTC. This translates into CASSQDVRTGVPQETQYF. V gene TRBV14 combines with J gene TRBJ2-5; 7 bases match TRBD1. Germline V lookup: CDR1 SGHDN, CDR2 FVKESK. This CDR3 is 18 amino acids long. V shed 0 bases, J shed 1 base, and the junction held 11 bases outside the gene matches.

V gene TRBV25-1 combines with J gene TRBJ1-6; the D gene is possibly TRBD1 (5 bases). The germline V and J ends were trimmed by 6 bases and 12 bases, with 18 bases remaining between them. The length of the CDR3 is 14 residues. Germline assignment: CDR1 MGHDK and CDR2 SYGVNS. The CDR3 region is CASSPTGPHEPLHF. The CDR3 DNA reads TGTGCCAGCAGCCCCACAGGACCCCACGAACCCCTCCACTTT.

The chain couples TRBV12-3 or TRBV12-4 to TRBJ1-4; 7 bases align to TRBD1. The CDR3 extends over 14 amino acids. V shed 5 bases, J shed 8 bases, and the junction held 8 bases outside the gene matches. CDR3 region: CASSTFQGGEKLFF. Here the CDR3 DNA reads TGTGCCAGCAGTACCTTCCAGGGGGGCGAAAAACTGTTTTTT.

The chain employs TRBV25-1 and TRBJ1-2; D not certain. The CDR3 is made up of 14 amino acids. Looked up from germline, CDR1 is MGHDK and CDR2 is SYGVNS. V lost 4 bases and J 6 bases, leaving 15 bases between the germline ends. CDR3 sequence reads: CASSGRVATHGYTF. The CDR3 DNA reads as TGTGCCAGCAGTGGTAGGGTTGCCACCCATGGCTACACCTTC.

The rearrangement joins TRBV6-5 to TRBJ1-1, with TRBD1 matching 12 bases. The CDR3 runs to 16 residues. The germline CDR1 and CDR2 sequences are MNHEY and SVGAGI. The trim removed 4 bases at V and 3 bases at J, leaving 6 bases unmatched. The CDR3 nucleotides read TGTGCCAGCAGTTTGACGGGACAGGGGGCTCACACTGAAGCTTTCTTT. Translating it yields CASSLTGQGAHTEAFF.

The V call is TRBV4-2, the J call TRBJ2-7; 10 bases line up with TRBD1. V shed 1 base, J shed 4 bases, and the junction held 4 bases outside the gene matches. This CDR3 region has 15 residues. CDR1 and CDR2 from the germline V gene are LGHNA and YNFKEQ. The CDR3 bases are TGTGCCAGCAGCCAAGCGGGACAGGGGACGTACGAGCAGTACTTC. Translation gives CASSQAGQGTYEQYF.

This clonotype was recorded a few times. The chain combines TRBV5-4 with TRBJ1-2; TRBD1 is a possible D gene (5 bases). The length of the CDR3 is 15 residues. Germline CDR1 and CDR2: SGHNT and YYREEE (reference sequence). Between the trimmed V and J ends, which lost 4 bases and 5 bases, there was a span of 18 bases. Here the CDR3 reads CASSQSVGEGYGYTF. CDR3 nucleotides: TGTGCCAGCAGCCAGTCGGTCGGGGAGGGGTATGGCTACACCTTC.

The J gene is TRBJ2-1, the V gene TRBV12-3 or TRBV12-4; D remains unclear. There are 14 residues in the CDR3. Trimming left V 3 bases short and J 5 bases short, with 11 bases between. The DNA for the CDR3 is TGTGCCAGCAGTTTTAGCCTAGGTGACAATGAGCAGTTCTTC. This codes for CASSFSLGDNEQFF.

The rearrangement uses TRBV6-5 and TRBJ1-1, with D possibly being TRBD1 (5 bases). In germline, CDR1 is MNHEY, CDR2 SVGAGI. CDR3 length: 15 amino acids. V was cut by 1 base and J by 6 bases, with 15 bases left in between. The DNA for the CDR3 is TGTGCCAGCAGTTACTGGAAGTCGACAGCCTCTGAAGCTTTCTTT. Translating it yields CASSYWKSTASEAFF.

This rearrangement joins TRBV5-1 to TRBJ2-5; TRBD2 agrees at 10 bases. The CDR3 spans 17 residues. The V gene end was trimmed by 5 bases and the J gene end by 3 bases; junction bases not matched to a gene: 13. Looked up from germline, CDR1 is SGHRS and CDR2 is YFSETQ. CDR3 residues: CASRLSLSGGEEETQYF. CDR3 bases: TGCGCCAGCAGGCTCTCCTTGAGCGGGGGGGAGGAAGAGACCCAGTACTTC.

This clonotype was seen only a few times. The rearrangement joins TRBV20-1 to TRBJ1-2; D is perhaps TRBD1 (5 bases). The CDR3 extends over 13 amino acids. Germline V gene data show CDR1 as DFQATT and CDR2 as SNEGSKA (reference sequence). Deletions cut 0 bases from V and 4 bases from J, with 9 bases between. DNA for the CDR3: TGCAGTGCTAGAGACGACAGAACCTATGGCTACACCTTC. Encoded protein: CSARDDRTYGYTF.

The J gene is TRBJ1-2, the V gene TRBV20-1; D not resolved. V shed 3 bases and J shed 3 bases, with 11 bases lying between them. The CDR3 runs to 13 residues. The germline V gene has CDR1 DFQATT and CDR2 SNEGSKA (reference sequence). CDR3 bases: TGCAGTGCTAGCCCGTCGGAGGACTATGGCTACACCTTC. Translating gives CSASPSEDYGYTF.

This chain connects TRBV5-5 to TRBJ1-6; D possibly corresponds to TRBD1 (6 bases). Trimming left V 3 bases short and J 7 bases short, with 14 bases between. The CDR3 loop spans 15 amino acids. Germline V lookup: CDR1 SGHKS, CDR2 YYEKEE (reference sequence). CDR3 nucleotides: TGTGCCAGCAGCTCTACAGGGTTCCCCAATTCACCCCTCCACTTT. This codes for CASSSTGFPNSPLHF.

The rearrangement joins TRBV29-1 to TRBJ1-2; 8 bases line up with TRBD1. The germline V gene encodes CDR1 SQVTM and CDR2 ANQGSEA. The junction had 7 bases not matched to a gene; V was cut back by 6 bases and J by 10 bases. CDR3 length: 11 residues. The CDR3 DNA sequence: TGCAGCGTCAGGACAGGGTCAGACTACACCTTC. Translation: CSVRTGSDYTF.